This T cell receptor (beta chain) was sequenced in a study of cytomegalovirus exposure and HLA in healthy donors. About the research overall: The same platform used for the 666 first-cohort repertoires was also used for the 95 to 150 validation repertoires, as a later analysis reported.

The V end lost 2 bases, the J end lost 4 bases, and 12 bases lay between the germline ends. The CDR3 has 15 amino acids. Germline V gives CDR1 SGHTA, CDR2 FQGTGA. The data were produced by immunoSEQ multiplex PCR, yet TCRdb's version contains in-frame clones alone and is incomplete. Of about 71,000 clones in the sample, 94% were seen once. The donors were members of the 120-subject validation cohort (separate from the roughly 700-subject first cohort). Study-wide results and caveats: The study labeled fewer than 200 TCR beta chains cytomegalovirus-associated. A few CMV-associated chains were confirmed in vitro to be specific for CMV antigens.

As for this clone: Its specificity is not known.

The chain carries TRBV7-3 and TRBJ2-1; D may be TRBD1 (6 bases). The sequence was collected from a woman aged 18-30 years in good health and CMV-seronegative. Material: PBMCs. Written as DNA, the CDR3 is TGTGCCAGCAGCTTACGGCAGGGGACGTACAATGAGCAGTTCTTC. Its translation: CASSLRQGTYNEQFF.